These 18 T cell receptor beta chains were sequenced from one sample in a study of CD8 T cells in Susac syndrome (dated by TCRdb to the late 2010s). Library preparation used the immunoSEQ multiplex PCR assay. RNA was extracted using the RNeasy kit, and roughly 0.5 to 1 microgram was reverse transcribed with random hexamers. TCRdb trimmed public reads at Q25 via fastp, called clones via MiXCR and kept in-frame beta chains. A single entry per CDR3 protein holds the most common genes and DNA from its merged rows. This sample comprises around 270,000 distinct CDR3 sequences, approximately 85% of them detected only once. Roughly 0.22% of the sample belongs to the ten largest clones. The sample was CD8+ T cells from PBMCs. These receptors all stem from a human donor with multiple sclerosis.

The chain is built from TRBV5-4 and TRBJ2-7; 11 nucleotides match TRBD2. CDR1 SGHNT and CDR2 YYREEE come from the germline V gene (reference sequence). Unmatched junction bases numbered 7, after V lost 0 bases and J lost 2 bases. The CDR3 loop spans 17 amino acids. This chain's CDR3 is CASSLVLAGGSTYEQYF. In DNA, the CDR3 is TGTGCCAGCAGCTTGGTTCTAGCGGGAGGATCGACCTACGAGCAGTACTTC.

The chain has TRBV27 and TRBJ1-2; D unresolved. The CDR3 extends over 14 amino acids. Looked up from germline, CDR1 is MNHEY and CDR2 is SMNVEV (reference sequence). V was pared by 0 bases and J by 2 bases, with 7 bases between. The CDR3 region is CASSLSLTNYGYTF. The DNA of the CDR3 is TGTGCCAGCAGTTTATCGTTGACAAACTATGGCTACACCTTC.

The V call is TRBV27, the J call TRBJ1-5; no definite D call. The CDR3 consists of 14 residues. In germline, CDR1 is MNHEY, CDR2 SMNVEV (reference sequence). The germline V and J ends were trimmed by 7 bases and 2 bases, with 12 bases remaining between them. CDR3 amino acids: CASKSVFGNQPQHF. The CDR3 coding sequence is TGTGCCAGCAAATCAGTGTTTGGCAATCAGCCCCAGCATTTT.

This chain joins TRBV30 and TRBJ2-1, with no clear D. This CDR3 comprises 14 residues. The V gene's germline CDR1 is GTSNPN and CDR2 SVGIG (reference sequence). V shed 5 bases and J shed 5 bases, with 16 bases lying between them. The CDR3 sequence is CAWDFPLSHNEQFF. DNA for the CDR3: TGTGCCTGGGACTTCCCTCTTAGCCACAATGAGCAGTTCTTC.

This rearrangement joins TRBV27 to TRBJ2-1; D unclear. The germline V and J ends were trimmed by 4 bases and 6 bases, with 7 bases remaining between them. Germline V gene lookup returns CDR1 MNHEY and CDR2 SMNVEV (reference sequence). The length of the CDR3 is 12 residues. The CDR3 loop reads CASSSTFNEQFF. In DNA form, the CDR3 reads TGTGCCAGCAGTTCGACATTCAATGAGCAGTTCTTC.

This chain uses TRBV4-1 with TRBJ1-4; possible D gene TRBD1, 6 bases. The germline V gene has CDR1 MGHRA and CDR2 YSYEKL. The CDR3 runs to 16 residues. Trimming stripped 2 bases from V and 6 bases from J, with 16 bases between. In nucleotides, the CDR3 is TGCGCCAGCAGCCAACCTACGGACAGTTCGGATGAAAAACTGTTTTTT. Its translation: CASSQPTDSSDEKLFF.

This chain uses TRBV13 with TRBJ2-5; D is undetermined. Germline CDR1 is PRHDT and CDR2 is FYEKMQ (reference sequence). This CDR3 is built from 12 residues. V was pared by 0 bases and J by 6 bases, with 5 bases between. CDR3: CASSLGLKTQYF. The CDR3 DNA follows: TGTGCCAGCAGCTTAGGCCTTAAGACCCAGTACTTC.

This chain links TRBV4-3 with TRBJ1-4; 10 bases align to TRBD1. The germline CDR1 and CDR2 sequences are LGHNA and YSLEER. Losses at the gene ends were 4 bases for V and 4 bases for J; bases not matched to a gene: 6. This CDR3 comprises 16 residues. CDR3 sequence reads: CASSLERDRGNEKLFF. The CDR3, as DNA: TGCGCCAGCAGCCTTGAGCGGGACAGGGGTAATGAAAAACTGTTTTTT.

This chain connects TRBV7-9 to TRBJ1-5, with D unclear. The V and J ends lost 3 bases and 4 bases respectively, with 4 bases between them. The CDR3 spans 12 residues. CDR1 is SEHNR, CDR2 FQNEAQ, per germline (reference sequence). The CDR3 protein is CASSLANQPQHF. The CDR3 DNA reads TGTGCCAGCAGCTTGGCGAATCAGCCCCAGCATTTT.

For the CDR3, the DNA is TGCGCCAGCAGCCAAGAGAGGACAGGGGGCGCGGAAGGCTACACCTTC. Amino acid sequence: CASSQERTGGAEGYTF. The chain links TRBV4-3 to TRBJ1-2; 11 bases are a match to TRBD1. Trimming cost V 0 bases and J 8 bases; bases outside gene matches: 8. In germline, CDR1 is LGHNA, CDR2 YSLEER. The CDR3 contains 16 residues.

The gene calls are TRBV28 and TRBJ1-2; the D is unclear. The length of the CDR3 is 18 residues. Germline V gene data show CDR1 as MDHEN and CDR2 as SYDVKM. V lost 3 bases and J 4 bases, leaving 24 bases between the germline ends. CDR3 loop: CASSFYHQYSSLLYGYTF. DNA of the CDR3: TGTGCCAGCAGTTTTTATCATCAGTACAGCTCCCTCCTCTATGGCTACACCTTC.

CDR3 sequence reads: CASGTAGPYEQYF. The CDR3 DNA follows: TGTGCCAGTGGGACGGCCGGTCCCTACGAGCAGTACTTC. The chain uses TRBV28 and TRBJ2-7; D possibly uses TRBD1 or TRBD2 (5 bases each). The germline V and J ends were trimmed by 9 bases and 2 bases, with 14 bases remaining between them. This CDR3 comprises 13 residues. Germline V gene data show CDR1 as MDHEN and CDR2 as SYDVKM.

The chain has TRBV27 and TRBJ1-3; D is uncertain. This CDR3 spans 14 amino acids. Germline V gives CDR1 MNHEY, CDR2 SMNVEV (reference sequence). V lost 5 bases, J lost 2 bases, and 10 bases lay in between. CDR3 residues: CASSPNLPGNTIYF. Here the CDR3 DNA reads TGTGCCAGCAGTCCAAACCTCCCTGGAAACACCATATATTTT.

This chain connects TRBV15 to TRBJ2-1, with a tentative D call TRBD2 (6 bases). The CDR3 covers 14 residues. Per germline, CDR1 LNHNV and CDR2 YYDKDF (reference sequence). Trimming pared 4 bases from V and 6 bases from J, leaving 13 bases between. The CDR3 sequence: CATSIGGMANEQFF. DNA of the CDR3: TGTGCCACCAGCATAGGCGGGATGGCCAATGAGCAGTTCTTC.

As DNA, the CDR3 is TGTGCCAGCAGTCCGACGGGGACTAGCGGGAGAACCGGGGAGCTGTTTTTT. Translated: CASSPTGTSGRTGELFF. The chain carries TRBV12-3 or TRBV12-4 and TRBJ2-2; TRBD2 agrees at 14 bases. The CDR3 runs 17 residues. V gave up 5 bases and J gave up 5 bases; unmatched junction bases: 7.

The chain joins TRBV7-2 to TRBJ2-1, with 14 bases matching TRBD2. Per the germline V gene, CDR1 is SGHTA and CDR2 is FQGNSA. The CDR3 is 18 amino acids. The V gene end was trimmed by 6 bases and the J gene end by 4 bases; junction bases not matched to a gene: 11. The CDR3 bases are TGTGCCAGCAGTCACGGGACTAGCGGGAGCGCCGGGTACAATGAGCAGTTCTTC. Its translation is CASSHGTSGSAGYNEQFF.

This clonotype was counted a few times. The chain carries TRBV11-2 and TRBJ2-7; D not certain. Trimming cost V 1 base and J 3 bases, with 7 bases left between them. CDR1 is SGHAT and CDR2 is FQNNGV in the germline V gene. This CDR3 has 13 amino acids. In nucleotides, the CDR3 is TGTGCCAGCAGCTTAGCTGGAGACTACGAGCAGTACTTC. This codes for CASSLAGDYEQYF.

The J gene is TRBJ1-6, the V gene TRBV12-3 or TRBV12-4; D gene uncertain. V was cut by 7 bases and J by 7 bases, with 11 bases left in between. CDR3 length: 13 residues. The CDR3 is CASTLTGNSPLHF. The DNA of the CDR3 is TGTGCCAGCACCTTGACGGGAAATTCACCCCTCCACTTT.